This passage covers 24 T cell receptor beta chains from one sample sequenced in a study of blood T cell repertoires in COVID-19 (dated by TCRdb to 2018 to 2020). Libraries were built with the immunoSEQ multiplex PCR assay. The immuneACCESS repertoire file appears here via TCRdb, limited to in-frame rearrangements. These files lack a portion of the clones; in checked studies, under half of the deficit traces to unresolved V genes, and the cause of the others is not known. In all, the sample holds more than 200,000 clones, and roughly nine tenths of those were seen once. Together, the top ten hold over 1.5% of the sample. Sequences were obtained from peripheral blood. These receptors were taken from an older man with acute or convalescent COVID-19.

The rearrangement joins TRBV28 to TRBJ1-1; 8 bases are a match to TRBD1. The CDR3 runs 15 residues. V lost 5 bases, J lost 5 bases, and 10 bases stayed unmatched. Germline V gives CDR1 MDHEN, CDR2 SYDVKM. Here the CDR3 reads CASSPNGQGRTEAFF. DNA of the CDR3: TGTGCCAGCAGTCCCAACGGACAGGGTAGGACTGAAGCTTTCTTT. The full variable domain, completed using reference TRBV28 and TRBJ1-1, is DVKVTQSSRYLVKRTGEKVFLECVQDMDHENMFWYRQDPGLGLRLIYFSYDVKMKEKGDIPEGYSVSREKKERFSLILESASTNQTSMYLCASSPNGQGRTEAFFGQGTRLTVV.

This CDR3 is CASSLLHPGLAGPGTQYF. CDR3 in DNA: TGTGCCAGCAGCCTACTACATCCGGGACTAGCGGGACCAGGTACGCAGTATTTT. V and J are TRBV7-6 and TRBJ2-3, with 13 bases matching TRBD2. The V and J ends lost 5 bases and 8 bases, in that order; junction bases with no gene match: 16. Germline assignment: CDR1 SGHVS and CDR2 FNYEAQ. The CDR3 is 18 amino acids.

The chain links TRBV10-3 to TRBJ2-7, with TRBD1 identical over 7 bases. V shed 10 bases, J shed 0 bases, and the junction held 9 bases outside the gene matches. Per germline, CDR1 ENHRY and CDR2 SYGVKD. This CDR3 has 14 residues. The CDR3 spells CATRDSRSSYEQYF. The CDR3 nucleotides are TGTGCCACCCGGGACAGCCGTAGCTCCTACGAGCAGTACTTC.

The chain has TRBV10-3 and TRBJ2-3; D is uncertain. This CDR3 comprises 16 residues. Germline V gene lookup returns CDR1 ENHRY and CDR2 SYGVKD. V was cut by 3 bases and J by 2 bases, with 15 bases left in between. CDR3 protein: CAISDVRRANTDTQYF. The DNA for the CDR3 is TGTGCCATCAGTGATGTCCGTCGCGCAAACACAGATACGCAGTATTTT.

The chain is built from TRBV27 and TRBJ2-1; weak D call: TRBD2 (5 bases). Germline CDR1 MNHEY, CDR2 SMNVEV (reference sequence). This CDR3 has 17 amino acids. With 2 bases removed from V and 3 bases from J, the gap between germline ends came to 17 bases. The CDR3 is CASSLIWQAGFYNEQFF. The CDR3 nucleotides are TGTGCCAGCAGTTTAATATGGCAGGCGGGCTTCTACAATGAGCAGTTCTTC.

This chain links TRBV12-3 or TRBV12-4 with TRBJ2-6, with no clear D. The CDR3 consists of 13 residues. Trimming shortened V by 5 bases and J by 1 base, and 3 bases separated the two germline ends. DNA for the CDR3: TGTGCCAGCAGTCAATCTGGGGCCAACGTCCTGACTTTC. It specifies CASSQSGANVLTF.

This chain uses TRBV3-1 (or the pseudogene TRBV3-2) with TRBJ1-4; maybe TRBD1 (5 bases). Germline CDR1 is LGHDT and CDR2 is YNNKEL (reference sequence). V lost 5 bases and J lost 7, with 14 bases in between. The CDR3 extends over 14 amino acids. DNA for the CDR3: TGTGCCAGCAGCTCACCGGGGGGAGGTGAAAAACTGTTTTTT. Translation gives CASSSPGGGEKLFF.

V usage is TRBV7-3 and J usage is TRBJ2-1; TRBD2 agrees at 14 bases. The V segment lost 5 bases and the J segment 10 bases; nucleotides outside the gene matches: 4. There are 14 residues in the CDR3. Germline CDR1 is SGHTA and CDR2 is FQGTGA. CDR3 DNA sequence: TGTGCCAGCAGCCCGGGACTAGCGGGAGAGGAGCAGTTCTTC. Translation: CASSPGLAGEEQFF.

The table lists this clone with a count of one. The V and J genes are TRBV5-6 and TRBJ2-2; 11 bases agree with TRBD2. Losses at the gene ends were 1 base for V and 0 bases for J; bases not matched to a gene: 5. CDR1 SGHDT and CDR2 YYEEEE come from the germline V gene. CDR3 length: 18 amino acids. The CDR3 loop reads CASSLLTSGNANTGELFF. In DNA form, the CDR3 reads TGTGCCAGCAGCTTGCTGACTAGCGGGAACGCGAACACCGGGGAGCTGTTTTTT.

The chain employs TRBV7-2 and TRBJ2-4; TRBD1 aligns across 10 bases. V shed 5 bases and J 0 bases; nucleotides not matched to a gene: 7. Germline V gives CDR1 SGHTA, CDR2 FQGNSA. The CDR3 is made up of 17 amino acids. The CDR3 bases are TGTGCCAGCAGCCCCCGGACAGGGGGGCTAGCCAAAAACATTCAGTACTTC. Encoded protein: CASSPRTGGLAKNIQYF.

Points on this clone: Other DNA sequences of this sample code for an identical CDR3. The rearrangement uses TRBV11-2 and TRBJ2-7; unclear D gene. V was pared by 5 bases and J by 0 bases, with 2 bases between. Germline assignment: CDR1 SGHAT and CDR2 FQNNGV. The CDR3 runs 11 residues. CDR3 DNA: TGTGCCAGCAGCCGCTCCTACGAGCAGTACTTC. Protein product: CASSRSYEQYF.

CDR3 loop: CASMQGVTDTQYF. The CDR3 DNA reads as TGCGCCAGCATGCAGGGTGTCACAGATACGCAGTATTTT. V and J are TRBV5-1 and TRBJ2-3, with a possible D match to TRBD1 (5 bases). The germline CDR1 and CDR2 sequences are SGHRS and YFSETQ. The length of the CDR3 is 13 residues. The V and J ends lost 6 bases and 2 bases respectively, with 10 bases between them.

The genes are TRBV14 and TRBJ2-1; 7 bases align to TRBD2. Germline CDR1 and CDR2: SGHDN and FVKESK. The trim removed 4 bases at V and 3 bases at J, leaving 0 bases unmatched. The CDR3 contains 13 residues. The DNA for the CDR3 is TGTGCCAGCAGCCTAGCGGGCTACAATGAGCAGTTCTTC. Residues: CASSLAGYNEQFF.

The rearrangement joins TRBV5-5 to TRBJ2-7, with 9 bases aligning to TRBD1. Trimming took 0 bases from V and 4 from J; bases not matched to a gene: 5. The germline V gene encodes CDR1 SGHKS and CDR2 YYEKEE (reference sequence). The CDR3 is 15 amino acids. Written as DNA, the CDR3 is TGTGCCAGCAGCTTGGCTCGGGACAGGGTATACGAGCAGTACTTC. Its translation: CASSLARDRVYEQYF.

The chain has TRBV19 and TRBJ1-2, with D unclear. V lost 5 bases to trimming and J lost 7 bases, with 17 bases between them. The CDR3 runs to 14 residues. Germline V CDR1 and CDR2: LNHDA, SQIVND (reference sequence). This CDR3 reads CASSGRAQILGYTF. Written as DNA, the CDR3 is TGTGCCAGTAGTGGGCGGGCGCAGATCCTTGGCTACACCTTC. The full variable domain, rest sourced from reference TRBV19 and TRBJ1-2, is DGGITQSPKYLFRKEGQNVTLSCEQNLNHDAMYWYRQDPGQGLRLIYYSQIVNDFQKGDIAEGYSVSREKKESFPLTVTSAQKNPTAFYLCASSGRAQILGYTFGSGTRLTVV.

This clone was found many times. This chain uses TRBV3-1 (or the pseudogene TRBV3-2) with TRBJ2-7, with D perhaps TRBD2 (5 bases). V was shortened by 4 bases and J by 2 bases, with 21 bases between the two germline ends. This CDR3 spans 17 amino acids. Germline lookup yields CDR1 LGHDT and CDR2 YNNKEL (reference sequence). CDR3 loop: CASSPLLPSSRPYEQYF. The CDR3 region has the DNA TGTGCCAGCAGCCCCCTCCTTCCTAGCTCTCGCCCCTACGAGCAGTACTTC.

This chain uses TRBV19 with TRBJ2-1; D unclear. V lost 4 bases and J lost 1, with 8 bases in between. The V gene's germline CDR1 is LNHDA and CDR2 SQIVND (reference sequence). CDR3 length equals 14 residues. The CDR3 region has the DNA TGTGCCAGTAGTACAGGAAAATCCTACAATGAGCAGTTCTTC. This encodes CASSTGKSYNEQFF.

In the case of this clone: Additional DNA sequences in this sample encode the identical CDR3. This rearrangement joins TRBV15 to TRBJ2-7, with TRBD1 as a possible D gene (5 bases). CDR3 size: 14 residues. Trimming took 0 bases from V and 2 from J, leaving 8 bases between them. Germline CDR1 is LNHNV and CDR2 is YYDKDF (reference sequence). This CDR3 is CATSRDRGTYEQYF. As DNA, the CDR3 is TGTGCCACCAGCAGAGATAGGGGAACCTACGAGCAGTACTTC.

The chain joins TRBV28 to TRBJ2-7; D is unclear. The CDR3 runs to 13 residues. Germline V CDR1 and CDR2: MDHEN, SYDVKM. The V and J ends lost 4 bases and 2 bases respectively, with 9 bases between them. CDR3 sequence (DNA): TGTGCCAGCAGTTCCCTCCCTACCTACGAGCAGTACTTC. It encodes CASSSLPTYEQYF.

This chain connects TRBV7-2 to TRBJ2-5; D is ambiguous. The germline V gene encodes CDR1 SGHTA and CDR2 FQGNSA. This CDR3 has 14 residues. Trimming removed 3 bases from V and 5 bases from J, with 13 bases in between. The CDR3 sequence is CASSFESNGETQYF. The CDR3, as DNA: TGTGCCAGCAGCTTTGAGAGTAACGGGGAGACCCAGTACTTC. Full variable domain (remainder filled in from reference TRBV7-2 and TRBJ2-5): GAGVSQSPSNKVTEKGKDVELRCDPISGHTALYWYRQSLGQGLEFLIYFQGNSAPDKSGLPSDRFSAERTGGSVSTLTIQRTQQEDSAVYLCASSFESNGETQYFGPGTRLLVL.

The chain recombines TRBV6-1 with TRBJ2-5, with a weak D call TRBD2 (6 bases). In germline, CDR1 is MNHNS, CDR2 SASEGT. This CDR3 spans 15 amino acids. V was pared by 2 bases and J by 5 bases, with 15 bases between. DNA for the CDR3: TGTGCCAGCAGTGAAATTCAGGGCGGAGGGGAGACCCAGTACTTC. Translated: CASSEIQGGGETQYF.

CDR3 sequence: CASSPSGLGNSPLHF. CDR3 sequence (DNA): TGCGCCAGCAGCCCTAGCGGCCTCGGAAATTCACCCCTCCACTTT. The chain is built from TRBV4-3 and TRBJ1-6; D call uncertain. This CDR3 contains 15 residues. Germline V gives CDR1 LGHNA, CDR2 YSLEER. V was shortened by 4 bases and J by 7 bases, with 14 bases between the two germline ends.

CDR3 sequence (DNA): TGTGCCAGTAGTATAGCTCCAGGGTATGGGCTCTACGAGCAGTACTTC. It encodes CASSIAPGYGLYEQYF. The chain is built from TRBV19 and TRBJ2-7, with a tentative D call TRBD1 (5 bases). Trimming took 1 base from V and 3 from J, leaving 16 bases between them. Germline values: CDR1 LNHDA, CDR2 SQIVND (reference sequence). This CDR3 spans 16 amino acids. Combining the CDR3 with reference TRBV19 and TRBJ2-7 gives the whole variable domain DGGITQSPKYLFRKEGQNVTLSCEQNLNHDAMYWYRQDPGQGLRLIYYSQIVNDFQKGDIAEGYSVSREKKESFPLTVTSAQKNPTAFYLCASSIAPGYGLYEQYFGPGTRLTVT.

The chain joins TRBV5-5 to TRBJ2-5; unclear D gene. The V end was cut by 2 bases, the J end by 5 bases, with 13 bases between. CDR3 length equals 14 residues. Germline-derived CDR1 and CDR2 are SGHKS and YYEKEE (reference sequence). The CDR3 DNA is TGTGCCAGCAGCTTTCCTTCCACCGGGGAGACCCAGTACTTC. Its translation is CASSFPSTGETQYF. Filled out from reference TRBV5-5 and TRBJ2-5, the complete variable domain reads DAGVTQSPTHLIKTRGQQVTLRCSPISGHKSVSWYQQVLGQGPQFIFQYYEKEERGRGNFPDRFSARQFPNYSSELNVNALLLGDSALYLCASSFPSTGETQYFGPGTRLLVL.